This T cell receptor beta chain derives from a study of control samples from healthy donors and cancer patients. The junction had 2 bases not matched to a gene; V was cut back by 6 bases and J by 8 bases. The germline gives CDR1 MNHEY, CDR2 SMNVEV (reference sequence). The CDR3 sequence is 13 residues long. Profiling relied on immunoSEQ multiplex PCR, and the TCRdb table lists in-frame clones only, not all of them. The sample lists 150,000 to 200,000 clones, around 87% occurring once. The chain couples TRBV27 to TRBJ2-1, with 12 bases fitting TRBD2. The TCR originated in a woman between 50 and 59 years old in good health. The specimen was blood. The chain's CDR3 is CASRWTSGDEQFF. The CDR3 DNA follows: TGTGCCAGCAGATGGACTAGCGGGGATGAGCAGTTCTTC.